This T cell receptor beta chain originates from a study of early T cells in non-severe SARS-CoV-2 infection. Study overall: Bulk RNA taken from unsorted whole blood was sequenced, leaving chains unpaired. The study, taken as a whole, reports: Database matching using VDJdb favored anti-spike CD8 responses, with private and CD4 specificities left missing.

This clonotype was counted many times. The antigen is undetermined. Unique molecular identifiers tagged individual cDNA molecules. One entry per CDR3 protein results from TCRdb running MiXCR on the 5' RACE reads. The repertoire holds about 61,000 distinct CDR3 sequences, about 12% seen once, with roughly 1.2% in the top ten. This sequence originates from an adult who was a healthcare worker with PCR-confirmed SARS-CoV-2 infection or an uninfected control (not recorded which). The donor label of this sample is uncertain. The sample in question was whole blood, obtained at baseline.

The CDR3: CASSQRMDRGDYGYTF. The CDR3 DNA sequence: TGCGCCAGCAGCCAGCGGATGGACAGGGGGGACTATGGCTACACCTTC. The chain joins TRBV4-1 to TRBJ1-2; TRBD1 agrees at 10 bases. Germline assignment: CDR1 MGHRA and CDR2 YSYEKL. The V segment lost 3 bases and the J segment 3 bases; nucleotides outside the gene matches: 7. CDR3 length: 16 residues.